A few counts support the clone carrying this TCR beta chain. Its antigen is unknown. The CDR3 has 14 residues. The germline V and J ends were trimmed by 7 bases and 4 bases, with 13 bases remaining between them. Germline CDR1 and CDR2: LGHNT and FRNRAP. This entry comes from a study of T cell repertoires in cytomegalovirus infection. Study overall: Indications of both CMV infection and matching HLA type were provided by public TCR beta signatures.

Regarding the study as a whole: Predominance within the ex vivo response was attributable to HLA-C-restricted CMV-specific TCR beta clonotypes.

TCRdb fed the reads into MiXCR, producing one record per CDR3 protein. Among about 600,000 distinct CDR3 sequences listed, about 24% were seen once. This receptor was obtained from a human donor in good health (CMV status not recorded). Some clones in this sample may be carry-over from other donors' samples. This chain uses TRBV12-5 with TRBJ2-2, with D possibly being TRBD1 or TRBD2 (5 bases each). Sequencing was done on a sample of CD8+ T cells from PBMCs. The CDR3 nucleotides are TGTGCTAGTGCCCCCGGGGCTGGCACCGGGGAGCTGTTTTTT. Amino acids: CASAPGAGTGELFF.